This is a list of T cell receptor beta chains from one sample in a study of shared T cell receptors in the human thymus. Measured with immunoSEQ multiplex PCR; TCRdb has only the in-frame clones, and not every one. The data show hundreds of thousands of clones, over 75% seen once. These data were also filed under a second study, of human thymus T cells.

Source material: thymocytes. The receptors were gathered from a boy younger than two with a congenital heart defect. Both conserved end residues are part of each CDR3. Fields, in order: D gene, V gene, J gene, clone size, CDR3 protein, CDR3 DNA. The D gene is left open where the match is weak. The size field is filled for only some rows; it gives once, few, many or a size class.

d_call: TRBD2
v_call: TRBV7-9
j_call: TRBJ2-3
clone_size: .
cdr3_aa: CASSLMGLADTDTQYF
cdr3_nt: TGTGCCAGCAGCTTAATGGGTCTAGCGGACACAGATACGCAGTATTTT

d_call: TRBD2
v_call: TRBV7-2
j_call: TRBJ2-2
clone_size: .
cdr3_aa: CASSLVWASGRETGELFF
cdr3_nt: TGTGCCAGCAGCTTAGTGTGGGCTAGCGGGAGAGAAACCGGGGAGCTGTTTTTT

d_call: TRBD2
v_call: TRBV9
j_call: TRBJ2-3
clone_size: .
cdr3_aa: CASSVGGLAGHRTDTQYF
cdr3_nt: TGTGCCAGCAGCGTAGGAGGGCTAGCGGGACACCGCACAGATACGCAGTATTTT

d_call: TRBD2
v_call: TRBV6-1
j_call: TRBJ2-5
clone_size: .
cdr3_aa: CASSEPTSGGLQETQYF
cdr3_nt: TGTGCCAGCAGTGAACCGACTAGCGGGGGGCTTCAAGAGACCCAGTACTTC

d_call: TRBD1
v_call: TRBV6-1
j_call: TRBJ2-2
clone_size: .
cdr3_aa: CASSEAPSTGKTGELFF
cdr3_nt: TGTGCCAGCAGTGAAGCCCCCTCGACAGGGAAAACCGGGGAGCTGTTTTTT

d_call: TRBD1
v_call: TRBV5-1
j_call: TRBJ1-1
clone_size: .
cdr3_aa: CASSLDRGVENTEAFF
cdr3_nt: TGCGCCAGCAGCTTGGACAGGGGTGTGGAAAACACTGAAGCTTTCTTT

d_call: .
v_call: TRBV5-5
j_call: TRBJ1-2
clone_size: .
cdr3_aa: CASSLFTPRVDGYTF
cdr3_nt: TGTGCCAGCAGCTTGTTTACCCCCAGGGTGGATGGCTACACCTTC

d_call: .
v_call: TRBV12-2
j_call: TRBJ2-7
clone_size: .
cdr3_aa: CASRLGGTSGRGGQYF
cdr3_nt: TGTGCAAGTCGCTTAGGGGGGACTAGCGGGAGGGGAGGGCAGTACTTC

d_call: TRBD2
v_call: TRBV30
j_call: TRBJ2-1
clone_size: .
cdr3_aa: CAWGFRTSGREYNEQFF
cdr3_nt: TGTGCCTGGGGGTTTCGGACTAGCGGGAGGGAATACAATGAGCAGTTCTTC

d_call: TRBD1
v_call: TRBV7-4
j_call: TRBJ1-2
clone_size: .
cdr3_aa: CASSSQGAGYTF
cdr3_nt: TGTGCCAGCAGCTCACAGGGGGCTGGCTACACCTTC

d_call: .
v_call: TRBV10-3
j_call: TRBJ1-1
clone_size: .
cdr3_aa: CAISESVSGGSAEAFF
cdr3_nt: TGTGCCATCAGTGAGTCGGTCTCAGGCGGGTCGGCTGAAGCTTTCTTT

d_call: .
v_call: TRBV15
j_call: TRBJ2-7
clone_size: .
cdr3_aa: CATSREGLTAYYEQYF
cdr3_nt: TGTGCCACCAGCAGAGAGGGCCTGACAGCCTACTACGAGCAGTACTTC

d_call: TRBD2
v_call: TRBV28
j_call: TRBJ2-1
clone_size: .
cdr3_aa: CASRGTSGPKASYNEQFF
cdr3_nt: TGTGCCAGCAGGGGGACTAGCGGCCCGAAGGCCTCCTACAATGAGCAGTTCTTC

d_call: .
v_call: TRBV10-3
j_call: TRBJ1-1
clone_size: .
cdr3_aa: CAISESRRTDEAFF
cdr3_nt: TGTGCCATCAGTGAGTCGCGAAGGACAGATGAAGCTTTCTTT

d_call: .
v_call: TRBV14
j_call: TRBJ1-1
clone_size: .
cdr3_aa: CASSQDPGLGDTEAFF
cdr3_nt: TGTGCCAGCAGCCAAGATCCGGGACTAGGGGACACTGAAGCTTTCTTT

d_call: TRBD1
v_call: TRBV9
j_call: TRBJ1-4
clone_size: .
cdr3_aa: CASSADRRDEKLFF
cdr3_nt: TGTGCCAGCAGCGCGGACAGGCGTGATGAAAAACTGTTTTTT

d_call: .
v_call: TRBV13
j_call: TRBJ2-2
clone_size: .
cdr3_aa: CASSLFVREPNTGELFF
cdr3_nt: TGTGCCAGCAGCTTATTTGTCCGGGAGCCGAACACCGGGGAGCTGTTTTTT

d_call: TRBD1
v_call: TRBV5-1
j_call: TRBJ1-6
clone_size: .
cdr3_aa: CASSNGQGIYNSPLHF
cdr3_nt: TGCGCCAGCAGCAACGGACAGGGTATTTATAATTCACCCCTCCACTTT

d_call: TRBD2
v_call: TRBV5-4
j_call: TRBJ2-3
clone_size: .
cdr3_aa: CASSSNSSGGGCTDTQYF
cdr3_nt: TGTGCCAGCAGCTCGAACAGTAGCGGGGGGGGTTGCACAGATACGCAGTATTTT

d_call: .
v_call: TRBV27
j_call: TRBJ2-2
clone_size: .
cdr3_aa: CASSLRGRGELFF
cdr3_nt: TGTGCCAGCAGTTTAAGGGGCAGAGGGGAGCTGTTTTTT

d_call: TRBD2
v_call: TRBV13
j_call: TRBJ2-1
clone_size: .
cdr3_aa: CASSFPRAGGKEQFF
cdr3_nt: TGTGCCAGCAGCTTCCCGAGAGCGGGGGGGAAAGAGCAGTTCTTC

d_call: TRBD2
v_call: TRBV28
j_call: TRBJ2-1
clone_size: .
cdr3_aa: CASSPGGFEQFF
cdr3_nt: TGTGCCAGCAGTCCGGGGGGTTTCGAGCAGTTCTTC

d_call: TRBD1
v_call: TRBV6-1
j_call: TRBJ1-2
clone_size: .
cdr3_aa: CASSEPRRGREGYTF
cdr3_nt: TGTGCCAGCAGTGAACCCCGCAGGGGGCGAGAAGGCTACACCTTC

d_call: .
v_call: TRBV30
j_call: TRBJ2-3
clone_size: .
cdr3_aa: CARRDPTDTQYF
cdr3_nt: TGTGCTAGGAGGGACCCCACAGATACGCAGTATTTT

d_call: .
v_call: TRBV30
j_call: TRBJ2-6
clone_size: .
cdr3_aa: CACQPPDSSGANVLTF
cdr3_nt: TGTGCCTGCCAACCCCCTGACAGCTCTGGGGCCAACGTCCTGACTTTC

d_call: TRBD2
v_call: TRBV7-2
j_call: TRBJ2-3
clone_size: .
cdr3_aa: CASRLAGGGSDTQYF
cdr3_nt: TGTGCCAGCAGACTAGCGGGGGGAGGTTCAGATACGCAGTATTTT

d_call: TRBD1
v_call: TRBV5-4
j_call: TRBJ2-6
clone_size: .
cdr3_aa: CASSSNSQGASISGANVLTF
cdr3_nt: TGTGCCAGCAGCTCAAATTCGCAGGGGGCGTCTATCTCTGGGGCCAACGTCCTGACTTTC

d_call: .
v_call: TRBV9
j_call: TRBJ1-2
clone_size: .
cdr3_aa: CASSVGEGSYGYTF
cdr3_nt: TGTGCCAGCAGCGTAGGGGAGGGGAGCTATGGCTACACCTTC

d_call: .
v_call: TRBV7-2
j_call: TRBJ1-4
clone_size: .
cdr3_aa: CASSLGLRGGNEKLFF
cdr3_nt: TGTGCCAGCAGCTTAGGATTACGGGGTGGGAATGAAAAACTGTTTTTT

d_call: .
v_call: TRBV9
j_call: TRBJ2-2
clone_size: .
cdr3_aa: CASSGPASRGNTGELFF
cdr3_nt: TGTGCCAGCAGCGGCCCGGCAAGTAGGGGGAACACCGGGGAGCTGTTTTTT

d_call: TRBD1
v_call: TRBV28
j_call: TRBJ2-5
clone_size: .
cdr3_aa: CASSYETGGQETQYF
cdr3_nt: TGTGCCAGCAGTTATGAAACAGGGGGCCAAGAGACCCAGTACTTC

d_call: TRBD2
v_call: TRBV2
j_call: TRBJ2-1
clone_size: .
cdr3_aa: CASSPGTRVDEQFF
cdr3_nt: TGTGCCAGCAGTCCCGGGACTAGAGTGGATGAGCAGTTCTTC

d_call: TRBD2
v_call: TRBV5-1
j_call: TRBJ2-2
clone_size: once
cdr3_aa: CASRLAGGLHTGELFF
cdr3_nt: TGCGCCAGCAGGCTAGCGGGAGGGTTACACACCGGGGAGCTGTTTTTT

d_call: .
v_call: TRBV4-3
j_call: TRBJ2-1
clone_size: .
cdr3_aa: CASSQEAAELQWEQFF
cdr3_nt: TGCGCCAGCAGCCAAGAGGCGGCAGAGCTACAATGGGAGCAGTTCTTC

d_call: TRBD2
v_call: TRBV4-3
j_call: TRBJ2-2
clone_size: .
cdr3_aa: CASSQESLAGPAAGELFF
cdr3_nt: TGCGCCAGCAGCCAAGAAAGTCTAGCGGGACCGGCGGCCGGGGAGCTGTTTTTT

d_call: .
v_call: TRBV4-3
j_call: TRBJ2-4
clone_size: once
cdr3_aa: CASSQDRGVLAKNIQYF
cdr3_nt: TGCGCCAGCAGCCAAGATCGAGGCGTGCTAGCCAAAAACATTCAGTACTTC

d_call: .
v_call: TRBV15
j_call: TRBJ2-5
clone_size: .
cdr3_aa: CATSNRPGETQYF
cdr3_nt: TGTGCCACCAGCAACCGACCGGGGGAGACCCAGTACTTC

d_call: TRBD1
v_call: TRBV7-6
j_call: TRBJ2-7
clone_size: .
cdr3_aa: CASSLDRGTAYEQYF
cdr3_nt: TGTGCCAGCAGCTTGGATAGGGGGACAGCCTACGAGCAGTACTTC

d_call: TRBD1
v_call: TRBV7-9
j_call: TRBJ2-7
clone_size: .
cdr3_aa: CASSQSWTGSSYEQYF
cdr3_nt: TGTGCCAGCAGCCAATCGTGGACAGGGAGCTCCTACGAGCAGTACTTC

d_call: TRBD1
v_call: TRBV28
j_call: TRBJ1-2
clone_size: .
cdr3_aa: CASTPRDRMDYGYTF
cdr3_nt: TGTGCCAGCACACCCAGGGACAGGATGGACTATGGCTACACCTTC

d_call: TRBD2
v_call: TRBV27
j_call: TRBJ2-3
clone_size: .
cdr3_aa: CASTTSGMGTDTQYF
cdr3_nt: TGTGCCAGCACTACTAGCGGGATGGGCACAGATACGCAGTATTTT

d_call: TRBD2
v_call: TRBV9
j_call: TRBJ2-3
clone_size: few
cdr3_aa: CASSVGTGTRYPDTQYF
cdr3_nt: TGTGCCAGCAGCGTAGGGACCGGGACTAGATACCCAGATACGCAGTATTTT

d_call: TRBD1
v_call: TRBV28
j_call: TRBJ1-6
clone_size: .
cdr3_aa: CASSSHRGQDNSPLHF
cdr3_nt: TGTGCCAGCAGTTCCCACAGGGGGCAGGATAATTCACCCCTCCACTTT

d_call: TRBD1
v_call: TRBV5-6
j_call: TRBJ1-3
clone_size: .
cdr3_aa: CASGTGGNTIYF
cdr3_nt: TGTGCCAGTGGGACAGGGGGAAACACCATATATTTT

d_call: .
v_call: TRBV18
j_call: TRBJ1-3
clone_size: .
cdr3_aa: CASSPPETNSGNTIYF
cdr3_nt: TGTGCCAGCTCACCACCAGAGACAAACTCTGGAAACACCATATATTTT

d_call: TRBD1
v_call: TRBV4-2
j_call: TRBJ1-5
clone_size: .
cdr3_aa: CASSRDRGHQPQHF
cdr3_nt: TGTGCCAGCAGTCGGGACAGGGGCCATCAGCCCCAGCATTTT

d_call: .
v_call: TRBV18
j_call: TRBJ1-1
clone_size: .
cdr3_aa: CASSPYGNTEAFF
cdr3_nt: TGTGCCAGCTCACCATACGGGAACACTGAAGCTTTCTTT

d_call: TRBD2
v_call: TRBV14
j_call: TRBJ2-7
clone_size: once
cdr3_aa: CASSQAGLAGDEQYF
cdr3_nt: TGTGCCAGCAGCCAAGCGGGACTAGCGGGAGACGAGCAGTACTTC

d_call: TRBD1
v_call: TRBV7-2
j_call: TRBJ1-1
clone_size: .
cdr3_aa: CASSLTGDTEAFF
cdr3_nt: TGTGCCAGCAGCTTAACAGGGGATACTGAAGCTTTCTTT

d_call: .
v_call: TRBV4-3
j_call: TRBJ1-5
clone_size: .
cdr3_aa: CASSQERSFGVNQPQHF
cdr3_nt: TGCGCCAGCAGCCAAGAGCGGTCATTTGGAGTTAATCAGCCCCAGCATTTT